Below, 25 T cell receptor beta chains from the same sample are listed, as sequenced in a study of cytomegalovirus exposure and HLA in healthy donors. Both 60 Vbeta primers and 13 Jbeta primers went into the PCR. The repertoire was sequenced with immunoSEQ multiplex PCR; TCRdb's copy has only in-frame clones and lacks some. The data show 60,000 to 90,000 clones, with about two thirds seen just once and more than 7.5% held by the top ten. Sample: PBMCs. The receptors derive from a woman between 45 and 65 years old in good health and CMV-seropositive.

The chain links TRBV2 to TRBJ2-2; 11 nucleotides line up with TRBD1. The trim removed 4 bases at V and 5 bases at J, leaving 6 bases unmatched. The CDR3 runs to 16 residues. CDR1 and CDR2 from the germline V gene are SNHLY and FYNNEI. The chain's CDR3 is CASSGGTGGYTGELFF. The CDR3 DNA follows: TGTGCCAGCAGTGGAGGGACAGGGGGATATACCGGGGAGCTGTTTTTT.

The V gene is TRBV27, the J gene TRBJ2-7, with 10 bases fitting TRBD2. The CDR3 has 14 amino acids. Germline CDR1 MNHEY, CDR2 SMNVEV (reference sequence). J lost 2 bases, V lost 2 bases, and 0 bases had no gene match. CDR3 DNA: TGTGCCAGCAGTTTACTAGCGGGGGCCTACGAGCAGTACTTC. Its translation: CASSLLAGAYEQYF.

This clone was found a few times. CDR3 nucleotide sequence: TGTGCCTGGAGTGTACGGCGGGCTAGCGGGAGGGCCGCTGAGCAGTTCTTC. It encodes CAWSVRRASGRAAEQFF. The chain has TRBV30 and TRBJ2-1, with 12 bases fitting TRBD2. The V gene's germline CDR1 is GTSNPN and CDR2 SVGIG (reference sequence). V lost 0 bases and J lost 9; bases outside the gene matches: 12. The CDR3 consists of 17 residues.

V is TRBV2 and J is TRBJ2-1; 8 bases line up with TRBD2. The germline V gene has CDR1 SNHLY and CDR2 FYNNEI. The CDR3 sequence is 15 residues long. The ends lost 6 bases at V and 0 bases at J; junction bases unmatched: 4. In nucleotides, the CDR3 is TGTGCCAGCAGGGCGGGGGGTAACTCCTACAATGAGCAGTTCTTC. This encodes CASRAGGNSYNEQFF.

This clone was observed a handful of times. The CDR3: CASNKWDRAMNTEAFF. The CDR3 DNA reads as TGTGCCAGCAACAAATGGGACAGGGCCATGAACACTGAAGCTTTCTTT. This rearrangement joins TRBV7-2 to TRBJ1-1; TRBD1 aligns across 9 bases. This CDR3 is 16 amino acids long. V gave up 7 bases and J gave up 0 bases; unmatched junction bases: 9. The germline CDR1 and CDR2 sequences are SGHTA and FQGNSA.

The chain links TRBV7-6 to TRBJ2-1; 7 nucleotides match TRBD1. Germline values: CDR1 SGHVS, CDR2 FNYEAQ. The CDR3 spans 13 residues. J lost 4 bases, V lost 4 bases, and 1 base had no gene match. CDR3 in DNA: TGTGCCAGCAGCTGGGGACAGTACAATGAGCAGTTCTTC. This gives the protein CASSWGQYNEQFF.

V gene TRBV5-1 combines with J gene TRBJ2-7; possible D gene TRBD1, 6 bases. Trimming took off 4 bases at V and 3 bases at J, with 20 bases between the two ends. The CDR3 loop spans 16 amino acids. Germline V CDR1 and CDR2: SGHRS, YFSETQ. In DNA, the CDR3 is TGCGCCAGCAGCCCTTCCTGGGCAGGGGAGAACTACGAGCAGTACTTC. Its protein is CASSPSWAGENYEQYF.

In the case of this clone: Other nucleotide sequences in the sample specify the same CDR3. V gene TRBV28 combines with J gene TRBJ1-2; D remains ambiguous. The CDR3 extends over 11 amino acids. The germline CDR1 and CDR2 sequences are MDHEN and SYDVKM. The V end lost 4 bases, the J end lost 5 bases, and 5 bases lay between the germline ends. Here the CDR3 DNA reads TGTGCCAGCAGTTCACGGTATGGCTACACCTTC. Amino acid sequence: CASSSRYGYTF.

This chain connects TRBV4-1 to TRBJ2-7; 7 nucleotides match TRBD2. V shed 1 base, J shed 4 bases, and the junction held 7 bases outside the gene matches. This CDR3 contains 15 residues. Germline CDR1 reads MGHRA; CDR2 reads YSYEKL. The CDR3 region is CASSQANGRFYEQYF. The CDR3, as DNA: TGCGCCAGCAGCCAAGCCAACGGGAGGTTTTACGAGCAGTACTTC.

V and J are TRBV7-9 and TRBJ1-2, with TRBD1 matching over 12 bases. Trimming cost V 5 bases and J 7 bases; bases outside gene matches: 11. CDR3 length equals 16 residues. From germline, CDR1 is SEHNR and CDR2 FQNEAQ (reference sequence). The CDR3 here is CASSHRDRGLSGGYTF. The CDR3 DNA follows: TGTGCCAGCAGCCACCGGGACAGGGGGCTTTCAGGTGGCTACACCTTC.

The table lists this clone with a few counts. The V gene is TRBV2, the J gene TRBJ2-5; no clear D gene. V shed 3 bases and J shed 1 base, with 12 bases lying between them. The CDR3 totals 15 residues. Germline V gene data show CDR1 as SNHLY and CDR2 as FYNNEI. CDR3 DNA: TGTGCCAGCAGTGAGACGCAGGTCCGCCAAGAGACCCAGTACTTC. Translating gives CASSETQVRQETQYF. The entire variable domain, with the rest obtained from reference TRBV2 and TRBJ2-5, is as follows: EPEVTQTPSHQVTQMGQEVILRCVPISNHLYFYWYRQILGQKVEFLVSFYNNEISEKSEIFDDQFSVERPDGSNFTLKIRSTKLEDSAMYFCASSETQVRQETQYFGPGTRLLVL.

This chain's CDR3 is CASSPPGANEKLFF. The CDR3 DNA follows: TGTGCCAGCAGTCCCCCAGGGGCTAATGAAAAACTGTTTTTT. V gene TRBV28 combines with J gene TRBJ1-4; weak D call: TRBD1 (6 bases). The CDR3 runs to 14 residues. Trimming took 5 bases from V and 3 from J, leaving 10 bases between them. CDR1 MDHEN and CDR2 SYDVKM come from the germline V gene.

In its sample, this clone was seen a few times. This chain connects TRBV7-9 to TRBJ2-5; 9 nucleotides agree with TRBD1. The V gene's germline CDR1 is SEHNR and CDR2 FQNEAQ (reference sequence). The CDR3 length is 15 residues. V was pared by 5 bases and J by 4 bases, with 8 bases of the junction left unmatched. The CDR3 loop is CASSLSTGGIETQYF. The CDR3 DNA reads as TGTGCCAGCAGCCTTTCGACAGGGGGGATAGAGACCCAGTACTTC.

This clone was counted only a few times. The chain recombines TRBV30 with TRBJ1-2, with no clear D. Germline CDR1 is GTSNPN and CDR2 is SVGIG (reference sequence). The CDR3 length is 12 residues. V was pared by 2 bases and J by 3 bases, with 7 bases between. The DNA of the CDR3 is TGTGCCTGGAGTAACGGGGACTATGGCTACACCTTC. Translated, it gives CAWSNGDYGYTF.

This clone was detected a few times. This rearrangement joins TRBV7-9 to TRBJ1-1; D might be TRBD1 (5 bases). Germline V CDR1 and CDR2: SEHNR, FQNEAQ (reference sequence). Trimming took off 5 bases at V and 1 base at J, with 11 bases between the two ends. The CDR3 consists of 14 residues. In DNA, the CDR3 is TGTGCCAGCAGCACAATACAGGAGAACACTGAAGCTTTCTTT. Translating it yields CASSTIQENTEAFF.

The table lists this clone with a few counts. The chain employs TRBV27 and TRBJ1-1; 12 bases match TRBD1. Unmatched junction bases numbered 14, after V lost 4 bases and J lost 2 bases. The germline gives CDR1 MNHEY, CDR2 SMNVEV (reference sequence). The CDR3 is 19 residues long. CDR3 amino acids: CASSSQSGTGGHINTEAFF. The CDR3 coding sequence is TGTGCCAGCAGTTCGCAATCCGGGACAGGGGGCCATATTAACACTGAAGCTTTCTTT.

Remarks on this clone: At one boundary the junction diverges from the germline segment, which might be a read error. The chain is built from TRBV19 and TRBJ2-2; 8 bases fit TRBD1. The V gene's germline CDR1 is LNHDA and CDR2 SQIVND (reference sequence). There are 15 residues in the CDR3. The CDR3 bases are TGTGCCAGTAGTGTAGAGACAGGGGTGACCGGGGAGCTGTTTTTT. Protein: CASSVETGVTGELFF. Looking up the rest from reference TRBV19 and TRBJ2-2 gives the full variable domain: DGGITQSPKYLFRKEGQNVTLSCEQNLNHDAMYWYRQDPGQGLRLIYYSQIVNDFQKGDIAEGYSVSREKKESFPLTVTSAQKNPTAFYLCASSVETGVTGELFFGEGSRLTVL.

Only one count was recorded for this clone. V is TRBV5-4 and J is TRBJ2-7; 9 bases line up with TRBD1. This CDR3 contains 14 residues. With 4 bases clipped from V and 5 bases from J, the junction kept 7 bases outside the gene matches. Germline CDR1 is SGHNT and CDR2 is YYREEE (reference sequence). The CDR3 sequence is CASSPWDRDHEQYF. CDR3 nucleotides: TGTGCCAGCAGCCCCTGGGACAGGGACCACGAGCAGTACTTC.

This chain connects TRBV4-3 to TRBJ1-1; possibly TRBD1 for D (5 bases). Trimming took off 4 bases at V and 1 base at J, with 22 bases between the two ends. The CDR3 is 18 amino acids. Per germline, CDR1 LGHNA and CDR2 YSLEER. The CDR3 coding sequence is TGCGCCAGCAGCCTCAGGGCCGGCATCATGGGAGGGAACACTGAAGCTTTCTTT. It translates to CASSLRAGIMGGNTEAFF.

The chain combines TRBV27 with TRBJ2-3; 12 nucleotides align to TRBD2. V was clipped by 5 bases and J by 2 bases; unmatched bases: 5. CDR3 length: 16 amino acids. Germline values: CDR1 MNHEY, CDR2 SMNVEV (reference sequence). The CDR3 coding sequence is TGTGCCAGCAGTCTAGCGGGGGGGCGCGTCACAGATACGCAGTATTTT. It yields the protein CASSLAGGRVTDTQYF.

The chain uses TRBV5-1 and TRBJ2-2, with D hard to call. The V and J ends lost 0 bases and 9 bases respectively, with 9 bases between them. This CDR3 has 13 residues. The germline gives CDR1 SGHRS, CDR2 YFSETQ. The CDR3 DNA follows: TGCGCCAGCAGCTTGGGGCAGGTCCGGGAGCTGTTTTTT. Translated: CASSLGQVRELFF.

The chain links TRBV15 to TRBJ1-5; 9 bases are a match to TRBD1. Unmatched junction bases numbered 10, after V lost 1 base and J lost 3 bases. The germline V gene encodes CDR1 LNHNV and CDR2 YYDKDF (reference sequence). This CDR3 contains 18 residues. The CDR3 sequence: CATSRVNSGQGVNQPQHF. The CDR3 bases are TGTGCCACCAGCAGAGTAAATTCGGGACAGGGCGTCAATCAGCCCCAGCATTTT. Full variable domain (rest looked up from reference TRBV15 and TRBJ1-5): DAMVIQNPRYQVTQFGKPVTLSCSQTLNHNVMYWYQQKSSQAPKLLFHYYDKDFNNEADTPDNFQSRRPNTSFCFLDIRSPGLGDTAMYLCATSRVNSGQGVNQPQHFGDGTRLSIL.

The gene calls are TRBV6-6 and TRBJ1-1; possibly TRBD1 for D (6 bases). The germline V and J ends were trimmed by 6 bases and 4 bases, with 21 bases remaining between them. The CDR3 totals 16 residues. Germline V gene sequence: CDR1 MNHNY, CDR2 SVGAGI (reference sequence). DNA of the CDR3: TGTGCCAGCAGCCTCAAACAGGGTCCTTTGGGCACTGAAGCTTTCTTT. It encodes CASSLKQGPLGTEAFF.

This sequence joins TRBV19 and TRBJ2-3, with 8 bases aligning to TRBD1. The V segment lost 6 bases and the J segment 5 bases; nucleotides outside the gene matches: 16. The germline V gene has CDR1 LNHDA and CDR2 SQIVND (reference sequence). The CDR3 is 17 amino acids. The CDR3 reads CASRFYPGTGTLDTQYF. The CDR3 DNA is TGTGCCAGTAGATTCTACCCCGGGACAGGAACGTTAGATACGCAGTATTTT.

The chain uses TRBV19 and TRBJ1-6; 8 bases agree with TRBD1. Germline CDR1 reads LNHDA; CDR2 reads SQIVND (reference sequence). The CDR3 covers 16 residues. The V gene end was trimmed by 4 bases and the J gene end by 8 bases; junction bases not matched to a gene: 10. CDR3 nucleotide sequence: TGTGCCAGTAGTACCGGGACAGGTTGGGGGGATTCACCCCTCCACTTT. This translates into CASSTGTGWGDSPLHF.